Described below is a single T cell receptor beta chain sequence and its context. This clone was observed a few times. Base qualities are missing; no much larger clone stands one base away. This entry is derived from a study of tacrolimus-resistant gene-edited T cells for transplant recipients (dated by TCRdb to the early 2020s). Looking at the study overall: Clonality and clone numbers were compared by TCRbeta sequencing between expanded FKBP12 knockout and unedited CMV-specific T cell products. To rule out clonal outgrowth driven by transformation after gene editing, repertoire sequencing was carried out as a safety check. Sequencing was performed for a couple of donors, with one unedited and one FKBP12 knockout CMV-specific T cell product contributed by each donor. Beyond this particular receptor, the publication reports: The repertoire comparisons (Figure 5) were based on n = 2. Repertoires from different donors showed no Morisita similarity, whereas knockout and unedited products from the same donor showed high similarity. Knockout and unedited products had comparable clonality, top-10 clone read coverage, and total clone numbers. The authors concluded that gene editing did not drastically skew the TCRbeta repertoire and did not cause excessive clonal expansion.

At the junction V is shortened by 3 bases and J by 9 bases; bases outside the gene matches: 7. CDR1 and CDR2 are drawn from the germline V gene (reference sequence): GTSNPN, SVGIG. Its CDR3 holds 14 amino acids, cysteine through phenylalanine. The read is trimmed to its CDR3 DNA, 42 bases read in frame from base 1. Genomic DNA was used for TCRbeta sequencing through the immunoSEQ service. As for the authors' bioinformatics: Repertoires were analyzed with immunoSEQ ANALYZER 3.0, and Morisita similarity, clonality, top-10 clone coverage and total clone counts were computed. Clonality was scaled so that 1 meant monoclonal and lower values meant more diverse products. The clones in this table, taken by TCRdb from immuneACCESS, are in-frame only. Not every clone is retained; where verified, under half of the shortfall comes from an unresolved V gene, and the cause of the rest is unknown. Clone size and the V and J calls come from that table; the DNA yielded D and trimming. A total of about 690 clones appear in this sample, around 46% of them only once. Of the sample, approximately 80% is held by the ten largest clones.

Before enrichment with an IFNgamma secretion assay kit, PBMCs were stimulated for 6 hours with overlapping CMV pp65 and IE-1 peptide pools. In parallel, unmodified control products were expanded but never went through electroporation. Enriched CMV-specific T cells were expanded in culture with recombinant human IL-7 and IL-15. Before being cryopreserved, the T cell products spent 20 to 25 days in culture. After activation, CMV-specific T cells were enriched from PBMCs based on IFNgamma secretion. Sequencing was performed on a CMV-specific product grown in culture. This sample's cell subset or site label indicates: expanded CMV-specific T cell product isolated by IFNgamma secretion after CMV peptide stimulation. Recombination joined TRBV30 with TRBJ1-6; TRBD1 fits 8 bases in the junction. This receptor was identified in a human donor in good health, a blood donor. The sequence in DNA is TGTGCCTGGAGCGCCGGACAGGGTAGTTCACCCCTCCACTTT. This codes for CAWSAGQGSSPLHF.